Each of the 19 T cell receptor beta chains below was sequenced from the same sample in a study of T cell responses to AZD1222 COVID-19 vaccine. Only in-frame clones appear in the TCRdb table, and some are missing; sequencing was by immunoSEQ multiplex PCR. The sample lists 95,000 to 150,000 clones; approximately 90% were seen once. The sequencing used peripheral blood, collected on day 0 of MenACWY control vaccination. The receptors derive from an adult in good health.

This clone was counted between two and nine times. The chain uses TRBV7-2 and TRBJ1-5; D gene unclear. The V end was cut by 1 base, the J end by 4 bases, with 11 bases between. The germline V gene has CDR1 SGHTA and CDR2 FQGNSA. CDR3 length equals 15 residues. CDR3 DNA sequence: TGTGCCAGCAGCTTAGGGCCGGGGAAGAATCAGCCCCAGCATTTT. It is translated as CASSLGPGKNQPQHF.

The chain links TRBV7-3 to TRBJ2-7; 7 bases map to TRBD2. V shed 2 bases, J shed 3 bases, and the junction held 16 bases outside the gene matches. CDR1 is SGHTA, CDR2 FQGTGA, per germline. This CDR3 region has 18 residues. DNA of the CDR3: TGTGCCAGCAGCTTATACCCGGGAGGCCGGGACTTCGTCTACGAGCAGTACTTC. Protein: CASSLYPGGRDFVYEQYF. Filled out from reference TRBV7-3 and TRBJ2-7, the complete variable domain reads GAGVSQTPSNKVTEKGKYVELRCDPISGHTALYWYRQSLGQGPEFLIYFQGTGAADDSGLPNDRFFAVRPEGSVSTLKIQRTERGDSAVYLCASSLYPGGRDFVYEQYFGPGTRLTVT.

This sequence joins TRBV7-9 and TRBJ2-5; D may match TRBD1 or TRBD2 (5 bases each). Deletions cut 7 bases from V and 1 base from J, with 16 bases between. The germline CDR1 and CDR2 sequences are SEHNR and FQNEAQ (reference sequence). The CDR3 covers 15 residues. Written as DNA, the CDR3 is TGTGCCAGCATTCCCTTGTCGGGGCTCCAAGAGACCCAGTACTTC. This translates into CASIPLSGLQETQYF.

The gene calls are TRBV30 and TRBJ1-4, with D unresolved. Trimming stripped 4 bases from V and 5 bases from J, with 11 bases between. CDR1 is GTSNPN, CDR2 SVGIG, per germline (reference sequence). CDR3 length equals 13 residues. The CDR3: CAWNDGENEKLFF. CDR3 DNA: TGTGCCTGGAACGACGGGGAAAATGAAAAACTGTTTTTT. The full variable domain, in which reference TRBV30 and TRBJ1-4 provide the parts outside the CDR3, is SQTIHQWPATLVQPVGSPLSLECTVEGTSNPNLYWYRQAAGRGLQLLFYSVGIGQISSEVPQNLSASRPQDRQFILSSKKLLLSDSGFYLCAWNDGENEKLFFGSGTQLSVL.

The gene calls are TRBV11-3 and TRBJ2-4; D gene uncertain. CDR1 and CDR2 from the germline V gene are SGHNT and YENEEA. The CDR3 extends over 13 amino acids. With 1 base removed from V and 8 bases from J, the gap between germline ends came to 9 bases. Written as DNA, the CDR3 is TGTGCCAGCAGCTTAGGAGAGGCGGACATTCAGTACTTC. This sequence encodes CASSLGEADIQYF.

The chain couples TRBV6-4 to TRBJ2-1; either TRBD1 or TRBD2 may supply D (5 bases each). CDR1 is MRHNA and CDR2 is SNTAGT in the germline V gene. This CDR3 spans 15 amino acids. Trimming took 3 bases from V and 1 from J, leaving 10 bases between them. The CDR3 DNA reads TGTGCCAGCAGTGAGGGGGTAGGTTCCTACAATGAGCAGTTCTTC. Its protein product is CASSEGVGSYNEQFF.

This chain connects TRBV2 to TRBJ2-2; 8 bases map to TRBD1. Unmatched junction bases numbered 2, after V lost 5 bases and J lost 6 bases. The CDR3 has 13 residues. The V gene's germline CDR1 is SNHLY and CDR2 FYNNEI. CDR3 nucleotide sequence: TGTGCCAGCAGTCAACAGGGGGCCGGGGAGCTGTTTTTT. This gives the protein CASSQQGAGELFF.

CDR3 loop: CASSPRQGQGQETQYF. CDR3 sequence (DNA): TGTGCCAGCAGTCCGAGACAGGGTCAGGGCCAAGAGACCCAGTACTTC. The chain has TRBV28 and TRBJ2-5; 7 bases line up with TRBD1. V was pared by 5 bases and J by 1 base, with 10 bases of the junction left unmatched. Germline CDR1 is MDHEN and CDR2 is SYDVKM. The CDR3 is 16 residues long.

The chain links TRBV7-9 to TRBJ1-6; D is unclear. The CDR3 runs 15 residues. CDR1 SEHNR and CDR2 FQNEAQ come from the germline V gene (reference sequence). V was clipped by 4 bases and J by 6 bases, with 13 bases between them. The CDR3 DNA reads TGTGCCAGCAGCTCGACCGGGAGCCGTAATTCACCCCTCCACTTT. Protein: CASSSTGSRNSPLHF.

The chain recombines TRBV12-3 or TRBV12-4 with TRBJ2-3; D gene uncertain. The V end lost 4 bases, the J end lost 0 bases, and 5 bases lay between the germline ends. The CDR3 length is 13 residues. The CDR3 here is CASSYSSTDTQYF. In DNA form, the CDR3 reads TGTGCCAGCAGTTACTCTAGCACAGATACGCAGTATTTT.

The rearrangement links TRBV20-1 to TRBJ2-6; TRBD1 is a possible D gene (6 bases). Germline V gives CDR1 DFQATT, CDR2 SNEGSKA (reference sequence). The CDR3 has 16 amino acids. Trimming left V 3 bases short and J 0 bases short, with 12 bases between. The CDR3 reads CSASPGGFSGANVLTF. CDR3 DNA: TGCAGTGCTAGTCCTGGGGGCTTCTCTGGGGCCAACGTCCTGACTTTC.

This clone was observed a single time. The chain has TRBV6-5 and TRBJ1-2, with D unresolved. The germline gives CDR1 MNHEY, CDR2 SVGAGI. V gave up 2 bases and J gave up 2 bases, with 15 bases separating them. This CDR3 region has 16 residues. The CDR3 spells CASSYIGTAVNYGYTF. In nucleotides, the CDR3 is TGTGCCAGCAGTTACATAGGAACAGCCGTAAACTATGGCTACACCTTC.

In this sample, this clone turned up once. The rearrangement joins TRBV6-1 to TRBJ1-3; maybe TRBD1 (5 bases). This CDR3 is built from 15 residues. Germline V gene sequence: CDR1 MNHNS, CDR2 SASEGT. Trimming took off 2 bases at V and 2 bases at J, with 10 bases between the two ends. The CDR3 nucleotides read TGTGCCAGCAGTGAATTGGCGGGGGCTGGAAACACCATATATTTT. Translation: CASSELAGAGNTIYF.

The chain carries TRBV7-9 and TRBJ2-7; possible D gene TRBD2, 6 bases. The germline V gene encodes CDR1 SEHNR and CDR2 FQNEAQ (reference sequence). The CDR3 sequence is 14 residues long. V dropped 4 bases and J dropped 1 base, with 11 bases sitting between them. As DNA, the CDR3 is TGTGCCAGCAGCTCCGGGGGACTTTCCTACGAGCAGTACTTC. Translated: CASSSGGLSYEQYF.

The chain combines TRBV6-4 with TRBJ1-1, with a possible D match to TRBD1 (5 bases). CDR3 length equals 13 residues. With 5 bases removed from V and 4 bases from J, the gap between germline ends came to 11 bases. In germline, CDR1 is MRHNA, CDR2 SNTAGT. CDR3 region: CASSSGLGTEAFF. CDR3 sequence (DNA): TGTGCCAGCAGTTCAGGGTTGGGCACTGAAGCTTTCTTT.

V and J are TRBV29-1 and TRBJ2-5; the D gene is possibly TRBD1 (5 bases). V lost 6 bases and J lost 1, with 9 bases in between. The CDR3 is made up of 12 amino acids. Germline V lookup: CDR1 SQVTM, CDR2 ANQGSEA. The CDR3 region is CSVDSTQETQYF. The CDR3 DNA reads TGCAGCGTCGACAGCACCCAAGAGACCCAGTACTTC. Full variable domain (remainder filled in from reference TRBV29-1 and TRBJ2-5): SAVISQKPSRDICQRGTSLTIQCQVDSQVTMMFWYRQQPGQSLTLIATANQGSEATYESGFVIDKFPISRPNLTFSTLTVSNMSPEDSSIYLCSVDSTQETQYFGPGTRLLVL.

V usage is TRBV6-1 and J usage is TRBJ2-5, with D possibly matching TRBD2 (6 bases). Germline assignment: CDR1 MNHNS and CDR2 SASEGT. With 3 bases removed from V and 5 bases from J, the gap between germline ends came to 19 bases. The CDR3 runs to 16 residues. The CDR3 protein is CASSERRGRVEETQYF. The CDR3, as DNA: TGTGCCAGCAGTGAGAGGCGGGGCAGAGTGGAGGAGACCCAGTACTTC.

This sequence joins TRBV10-3 and TRBJ2-7, with D uncertain. The CDR3 covers 12 residues. Germline CDR1 is ENHRY and CDR2 is SYGVKD. V lost 5 bases and J 6 bases, leaving 11 bases between the germline ends. CDR3 protein: CAISWLVGEQYF. CDR3 sequence (DNA): TGTGCCATCAGTTGGTTAGTTGGCGAGCAGTACTTC.

This clone occurred a few times. V usage is TRBV12-3 or TRBV12-4 and J usage is TRBJ1-4; D unresolved. The CDR3 totals 12 residues. Between the trimmed V and J ends, which lost 6 bases and 7 bases, there was a span of 9 bases. CDR3 sequence reads: CASRQMGEKLFF. The CDR3 DNA is TGTGCCAGCAGGCAAATGGGTGAAAAACTGTTTTTT.